This T cell receptor (beta chain) was captured in a study of blood T cell repertoires in COVID-19. Germline CDR1 SGHNT, CDR2 YYREEE (reference sequence). The CDR3 contains 14 residues. The germline V and J ends were trimmed by 0 bases and 3 bases, with 9 bases remaining between them. The data were produced by immunoSEQ multiplex PCR, yet TCRdb's version contains in-frame clones alone and is incomplete. The table shows 190,000 or so clones, with 87% occurring only once. Sequencing was carried out using peripheral blood. This sequence joins TRBV5-4 and TRBJ1-1, with D unresolved. This receptor was identified in a woman aged 18 to 35 who had recovered from COVID-19. CDR3 protein: CASSLGPPYTEAFF. In DNA, the CDR3 is TGTGCCAGCAGCTTGGGGCCGCCATACACTGAAGCTTTCTTT.